This T cell receptor beta chain originates from a study of post-analysis software for immune sequencing data. Unique molecular identifiers were present in the TCR beta cDNA libraries. TCRdb redid the calling of the PCR reads with MiXCR, one entry per CDR3 protein. Of about 200,000 distinct CDR3 sequences listed, approximately 28% are singletons. This clonotype showed up many times. The antigen remains unidentified. Points from the study as a whole: Patients showed TRBV5-6, TRBV5-1 and TRBV20-1 among a handful of TRBV segments more frequent than in controls.

The germline CDR1 and CDR2 sequences are DFQATT and SNEGSKA (reference sequence). This CDR3 region has 15 residues. Trimming removed 6 bases from V and 6 bases from J; junction bases left unmatched: 10. This sequence was found in a girl under 18 with multiple sclerosis. Sequencing used blood. The chain uses TRBV20-1 and TRBJ2-1; 11 bases map to TRBD2. CDR3 DNA sequence: TGCAGTGCCCCCATTAGCGGGGGGGCCGGCAATGAGCAGTTCTTC. This codes for CSAPISGGAGNEQFF.